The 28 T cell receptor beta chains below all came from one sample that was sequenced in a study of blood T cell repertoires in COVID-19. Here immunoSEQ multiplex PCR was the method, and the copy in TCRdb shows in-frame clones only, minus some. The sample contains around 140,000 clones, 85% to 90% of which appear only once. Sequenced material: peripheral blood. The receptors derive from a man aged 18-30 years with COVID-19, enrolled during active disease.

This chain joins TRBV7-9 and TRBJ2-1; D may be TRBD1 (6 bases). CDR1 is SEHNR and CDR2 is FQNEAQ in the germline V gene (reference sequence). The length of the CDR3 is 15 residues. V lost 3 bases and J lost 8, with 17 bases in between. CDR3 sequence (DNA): TGTGCCAGCAGCTTCGTTACAGGGAAAATGTATGAGCAGTTCTTC. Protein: CASSFVTGKMYEQFF.

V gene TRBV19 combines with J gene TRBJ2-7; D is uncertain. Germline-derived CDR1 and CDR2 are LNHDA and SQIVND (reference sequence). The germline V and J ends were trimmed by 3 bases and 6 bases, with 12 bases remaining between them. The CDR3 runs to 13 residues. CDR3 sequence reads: CASSIASGSEQYF. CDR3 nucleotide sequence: TGTGCCAGTAGTATCGCCTCGGGTAGCGAGCAGTACTTC.

The DNA for the CDR3 is TGTGCCAGCAGCTTAGCGGGAGAGTACGAGCAGTACTTC. Its translation: CASSLAGEYEQYF. The chain uses TRBV7-8 and TRBJ2-7, with TRBD2 as a possible D gene (5 bases). Germline V lookup: CDR1 SGHVS, CDR2 FQNEAQ. Trimming pared 0 bases from V and 4 bases from J, leaving 7 bases between. The CDR3 is 13 amino acids.

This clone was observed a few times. CDR3 in amino acids: CSVVQSYEQYF. CDR3 sequence (DNA): TGCAGCGTTGTACAGTCCTACGAGCAGTACTTC. V usage is TRBV29-1 and J usage is TRBJ2-7; no definite D call. This CDR3 comprises 11 residues. The ends were cut back, 4 bases at V and 1 base at J, with 5 bases in the middle. Germline V gives CDR1 SQVTM, CDR2 ANQGSEA.

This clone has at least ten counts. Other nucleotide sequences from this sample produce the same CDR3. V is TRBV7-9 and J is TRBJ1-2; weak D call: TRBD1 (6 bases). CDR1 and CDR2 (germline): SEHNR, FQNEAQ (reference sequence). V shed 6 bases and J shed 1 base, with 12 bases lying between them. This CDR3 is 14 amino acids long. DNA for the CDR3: TGTGCCAGCAGTCCTGGACAGTTTAACTATGGCTACACCTTC. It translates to CASSPGQFNYGYTF.

The CDR3 DNA is TGTGCCAGCAGCTTTCGTCAGGACATAGCCGGGGAGCTGTTTTTT. This encodes CASSFRQDIAGELFF. The rearrangement joins TRBV7-2 to TRBJ2-2; maybe TRBD1 (5 bases). The CDR3 has 15 residues. Deletions cut 3 bases from V and 6 bases from J, with 14 bases between. Germline CDR1 SGHTA, CDR2 FQGNSA.

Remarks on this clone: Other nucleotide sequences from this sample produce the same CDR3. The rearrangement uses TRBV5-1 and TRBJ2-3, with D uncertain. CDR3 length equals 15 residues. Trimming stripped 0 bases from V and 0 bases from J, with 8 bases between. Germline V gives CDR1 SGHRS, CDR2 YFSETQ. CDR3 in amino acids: CASSLVDFSTDTQYF. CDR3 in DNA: TGCGCCAGCAGCTTGGTTGACTTTAGCACAGATACGCAGTATTTT.

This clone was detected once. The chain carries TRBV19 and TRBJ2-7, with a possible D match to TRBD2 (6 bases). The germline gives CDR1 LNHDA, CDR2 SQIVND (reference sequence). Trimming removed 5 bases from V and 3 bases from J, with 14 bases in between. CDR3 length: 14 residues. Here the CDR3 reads CASSPGVVNYEQYF. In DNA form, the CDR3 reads TGTGCCAGTAGTCCGGGAGTAGTAAACTACGAGCAGTACTTC.

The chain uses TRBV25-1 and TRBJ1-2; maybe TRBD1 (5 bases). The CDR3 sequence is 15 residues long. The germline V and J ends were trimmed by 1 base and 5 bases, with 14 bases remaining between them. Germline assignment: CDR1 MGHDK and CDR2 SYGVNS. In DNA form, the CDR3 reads TGTGCCAGCAGTGAATGGGGCGGCGGTGTATATGGCTACACCTTC. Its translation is CASSEWGGGVYGYTF.

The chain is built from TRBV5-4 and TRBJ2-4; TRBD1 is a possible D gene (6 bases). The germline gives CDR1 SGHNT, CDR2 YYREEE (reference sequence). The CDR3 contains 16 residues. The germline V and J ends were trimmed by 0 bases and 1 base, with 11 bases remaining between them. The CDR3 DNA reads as TGTGCCAGCAGCTTGGACAGGGCCCAGGCCAAAAACATTCAGTACTTC. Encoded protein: CASSLDRAQAKNIQYF.

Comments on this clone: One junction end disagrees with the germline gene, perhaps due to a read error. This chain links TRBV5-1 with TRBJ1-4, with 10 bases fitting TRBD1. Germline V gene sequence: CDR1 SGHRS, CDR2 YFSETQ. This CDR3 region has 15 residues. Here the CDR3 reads CASSLVPGQGRKLLF. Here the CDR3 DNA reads TGCGCCAGCAGCTTGGTACCGGGACAGGGGAGAAAACTGCTTTTT.

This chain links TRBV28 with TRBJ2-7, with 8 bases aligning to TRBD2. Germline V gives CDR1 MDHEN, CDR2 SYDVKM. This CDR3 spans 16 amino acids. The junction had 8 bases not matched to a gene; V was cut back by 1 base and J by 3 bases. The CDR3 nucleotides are TGTGCCAGCAGTTTATTCCCAGCGGGAGTAGACTACGAGCAGTACTTC. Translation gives CASSLFPAGVDYEQYF.

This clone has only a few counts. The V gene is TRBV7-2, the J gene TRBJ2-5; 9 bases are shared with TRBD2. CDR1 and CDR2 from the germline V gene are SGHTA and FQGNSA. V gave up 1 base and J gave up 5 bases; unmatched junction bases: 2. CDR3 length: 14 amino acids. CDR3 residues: CASSLVGLAETQYF. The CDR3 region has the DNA TGTGCCAGCAGCTTAGTTGGACTAGCGGAGACCCAGTACTTC.

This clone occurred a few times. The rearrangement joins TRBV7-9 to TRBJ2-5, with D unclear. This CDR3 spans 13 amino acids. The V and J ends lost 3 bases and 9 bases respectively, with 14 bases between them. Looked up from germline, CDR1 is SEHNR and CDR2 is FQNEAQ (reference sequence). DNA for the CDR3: TGTGCCAGCAGCTTCGACACATCGTCGGCCCAGTACTTC. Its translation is CASSFDTSSAQYF.

CDR3 sequence reads: CASIPGSGGQFF. In nucleotides, the CDR3 is TGTGCCAGCATCCCCGGCTCAGGAGGGCAGTTCTTC. This chain connects TRBV28 to TRBJ2-1; possibly TRBD2 for D (5 bases). Germline V CDR1 and CDR2: MDHEN, SYDVKM. V lost 7 bases, J lost 12 bases, and 16 bases lay in between. The CDR3 consists of 12 residues.

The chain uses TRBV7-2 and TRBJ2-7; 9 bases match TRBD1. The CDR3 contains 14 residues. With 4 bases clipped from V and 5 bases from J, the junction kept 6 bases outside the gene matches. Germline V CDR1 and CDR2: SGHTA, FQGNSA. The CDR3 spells CASSSTGQGDEQYF. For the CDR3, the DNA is TGTGCCAGCAGCTCGACGGGACAGGGCGACGAGCAGTACTTC.

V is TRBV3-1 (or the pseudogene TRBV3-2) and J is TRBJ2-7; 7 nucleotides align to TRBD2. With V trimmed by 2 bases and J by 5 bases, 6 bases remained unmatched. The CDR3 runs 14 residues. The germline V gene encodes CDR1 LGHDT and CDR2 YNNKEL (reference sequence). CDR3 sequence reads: CASSQFAGAHEQYF. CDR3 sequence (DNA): TGTGCCAGCAGCCAATTCGCGGGAGCCCACGAGCAGTACTTC.

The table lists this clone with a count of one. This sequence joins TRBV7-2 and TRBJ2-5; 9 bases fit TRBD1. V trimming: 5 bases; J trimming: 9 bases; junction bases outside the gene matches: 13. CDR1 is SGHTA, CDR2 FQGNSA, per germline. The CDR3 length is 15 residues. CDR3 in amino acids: CASSPQGASPGAQYF. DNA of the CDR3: TGTGCCAGCAGCCCACAGGGGGCCTCCCCAGGAGCCCAGTACTTC. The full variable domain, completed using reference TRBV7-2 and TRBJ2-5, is GAGVSQSPSNKVTEKGKDVELRCDPISGHTALYWYRQSLGQGLEFLIYFQGNSAPDKSGLPSDRFSAERTGGSVSTLTIQRTQQEDSAVYLCASSPQGASPGAQYFGPGTRLLVL.

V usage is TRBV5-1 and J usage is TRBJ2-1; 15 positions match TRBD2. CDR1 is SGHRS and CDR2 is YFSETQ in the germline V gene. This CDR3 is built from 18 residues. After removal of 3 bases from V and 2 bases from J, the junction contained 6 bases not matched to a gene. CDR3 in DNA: TGCGCCAGCAGCTGGAACGGACTAGCGGGAGGGCCCTACAATGAGCAGTTCTTC. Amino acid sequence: CASSWNGLAGGPYNEQFF.

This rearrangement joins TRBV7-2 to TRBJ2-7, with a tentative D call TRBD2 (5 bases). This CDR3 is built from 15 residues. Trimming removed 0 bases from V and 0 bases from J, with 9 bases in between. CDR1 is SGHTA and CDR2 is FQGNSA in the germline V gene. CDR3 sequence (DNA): TGTGCCAGCAGCTTAGCGGGAGCGAGCTCCTACGAGCAGTACTTC. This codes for CASSLAGASSYEQYF.

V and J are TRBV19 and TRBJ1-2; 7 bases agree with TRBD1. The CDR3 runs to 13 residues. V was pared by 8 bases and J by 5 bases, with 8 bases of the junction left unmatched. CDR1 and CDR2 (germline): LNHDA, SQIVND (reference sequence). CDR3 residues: CASGLGQSYGYTF. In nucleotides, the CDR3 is TGTGCCAGTGGACTGGGACAGTCGTATGGCTACACCTTC.

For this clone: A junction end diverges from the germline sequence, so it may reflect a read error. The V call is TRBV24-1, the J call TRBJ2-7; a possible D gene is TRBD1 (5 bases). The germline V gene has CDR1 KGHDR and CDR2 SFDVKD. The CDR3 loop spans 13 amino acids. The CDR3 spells CATSEQGSNEQYF. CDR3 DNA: TGTGCCACCTCAGAGCAGGGCTCCAACGAGCAGTACTTC.

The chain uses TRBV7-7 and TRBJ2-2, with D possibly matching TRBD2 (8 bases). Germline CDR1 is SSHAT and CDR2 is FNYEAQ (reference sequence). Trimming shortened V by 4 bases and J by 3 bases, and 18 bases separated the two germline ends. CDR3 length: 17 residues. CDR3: CASSSGGLAGYTGELFF. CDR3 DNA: TGTGCCAGCAGCTCAGGGGGGCTAGCGGGCTACACCGGGGAGCTGTTTTTT.

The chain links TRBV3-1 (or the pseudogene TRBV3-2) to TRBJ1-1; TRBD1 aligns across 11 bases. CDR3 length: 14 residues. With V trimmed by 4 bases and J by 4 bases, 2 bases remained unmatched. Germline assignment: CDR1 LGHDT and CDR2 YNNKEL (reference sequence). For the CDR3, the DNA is TGTGCCAGCAGCCGGGGACAGGGGGGCACTGAAGCTTTCTTT. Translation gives CASSRGQGGTEAFF.

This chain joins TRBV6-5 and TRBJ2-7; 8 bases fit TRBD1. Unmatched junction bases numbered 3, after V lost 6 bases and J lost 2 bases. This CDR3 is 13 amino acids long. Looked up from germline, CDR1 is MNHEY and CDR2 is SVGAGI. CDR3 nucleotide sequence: TGTGCCAGCAGCCGGACAGGGCCCTACGAGCAGTACTTC. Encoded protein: CASSRTGPYEQYF.

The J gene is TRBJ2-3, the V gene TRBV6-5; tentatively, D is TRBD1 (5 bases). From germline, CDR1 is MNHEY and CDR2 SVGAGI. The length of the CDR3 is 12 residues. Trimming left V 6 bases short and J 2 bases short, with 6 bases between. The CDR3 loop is CASRDNTDTQYF. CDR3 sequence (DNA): TGTGCCAGCAGGGACAACACAGATACGCAGTATTTT.

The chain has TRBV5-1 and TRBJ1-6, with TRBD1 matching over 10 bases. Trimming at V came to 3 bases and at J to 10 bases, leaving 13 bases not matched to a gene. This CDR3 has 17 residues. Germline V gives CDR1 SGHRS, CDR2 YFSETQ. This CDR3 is CASSSIPGQGRGSPLHF. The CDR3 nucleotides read TGCGCCAGCAGCTCTATTCCGGGACAGGGGAGAGGATCACCCCTCCACTTT.

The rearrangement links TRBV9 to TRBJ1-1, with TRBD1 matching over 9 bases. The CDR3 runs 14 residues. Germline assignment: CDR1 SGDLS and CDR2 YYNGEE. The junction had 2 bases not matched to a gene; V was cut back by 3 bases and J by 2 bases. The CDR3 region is CASSATGGNTEAFF. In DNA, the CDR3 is TGTGCCAGCAGCGCTACAGGGGGCAACACTGAAGCTTTCTTT.